This T cell receptor (beta chain) appears in the sequencing data of a study of identifying expanded T cells in peripheral blood. Notes on the study in general: Approximately two-week clone count variance significantly increased as total template count grew.

As concerns this clone: Its cognate antigen is unknown.

V was clipped by 2 bases and J by 8 bases; unmatched bases: 8. The CDR3 spans 14 residues. CDR1 MRHNA and CDR2 SNTAGT come from the germline V gene. During the collection period, no donor immune events like infections were recorded. Measured with immunoSEQ multiplex PCR; TCRdb has only the in-frame clones, and not every one. The data contain about 110,000 clones, around 90% of them singletons. The V gene is TRBV6-4, the J gene TRBJ1-2; 7 bases map to TRBD1. The source is a person aged 18 to 69 in good health. Sequencing used blood. CDR3 residues: CASSDIQGRGGYTF. The CDR3, as DNA: TGTGCCAGCAGTGACATACAGGGGAGAGGAGGCTACACCTTC.